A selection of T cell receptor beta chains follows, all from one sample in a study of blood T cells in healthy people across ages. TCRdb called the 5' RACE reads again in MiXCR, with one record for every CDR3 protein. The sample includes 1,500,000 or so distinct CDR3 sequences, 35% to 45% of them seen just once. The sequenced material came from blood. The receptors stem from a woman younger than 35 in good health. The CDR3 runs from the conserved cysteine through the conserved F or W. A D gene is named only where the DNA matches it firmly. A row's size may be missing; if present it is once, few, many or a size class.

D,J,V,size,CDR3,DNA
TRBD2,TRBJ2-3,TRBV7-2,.,CASSAKGGLAGDRRQYF,TGTGCCAGCAGCGCTAAAGGCGGACTAGCGGGCGACCGGAGGCAGTATTTT
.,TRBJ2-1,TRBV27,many,CASRQGPEQFF,TGTGCCAGCAGACAGGGTCCTGAGCAGTTCTTC
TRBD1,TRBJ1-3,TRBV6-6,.,CASSYLWTGGDGNTIYF,TGTGCCAGCAGTTACCTTTGGACAGGGGGGGATGGAAACACCATATATTTT
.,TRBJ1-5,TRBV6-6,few,CASSPAGQPQHF,TGTGCCAGCAGCCCGGCTGGGCAGCCCCAGCATTTT
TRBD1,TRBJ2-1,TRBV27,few,CASSPTTGGAYNEQFF,TGTGCCAGCAGTCCCACCACAGGGGGCGCCTACAATGAGCAGTTCTTC
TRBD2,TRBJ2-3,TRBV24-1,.,CAASDLAGARDTQYF,TGTGCCGCCAGTGATCTAGCGGGAGCGAGAGATACGCAGTATTTT
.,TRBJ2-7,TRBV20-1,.,CSAHRYGPYNEQYF,TGCAGTGCACACAGATACGGACCCTACAATGAGCAGTACTTC
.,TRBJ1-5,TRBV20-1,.,CSARQSNNQPQHF,TGCAGTGCTCGGCAGTCAAATAATCAGCCCCAGCATTTT
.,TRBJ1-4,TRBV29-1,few,CSVELGVREKLFF,TGCAGCGTTGAATTGGGAGTTCGTGAAAAACTGTTTTTT
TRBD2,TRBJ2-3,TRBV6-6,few,CASSPFGLAGSTDTQYF,TGTGCCAGCAGTCCCTTCGGACTAGCGGGTAGCACAGATACGCAGTATTTT
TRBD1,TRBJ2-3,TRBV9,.,CASSVNRDRPADTQYF,TGTGCCAGCAGCGTAAACCGGGACAGGCCCGCAGATACGCAGTATTTT
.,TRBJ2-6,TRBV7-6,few,CASSLEFLSSGANVLTF,TGTGCCAGCAGCTTAGAATTTCTGTCCTCTGGGGCCAACGTCCTGACTTTC
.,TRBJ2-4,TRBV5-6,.,CASSFAGFLAKNIQYF,TGTGCCAGCAGTTTTGCAGGTTTCTTAGCCAAAAACATTCAGTACTTC
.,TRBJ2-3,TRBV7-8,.,CATGPGTQYF,TGTGCCACAGGCCCTGGTACGCAGTATTTT
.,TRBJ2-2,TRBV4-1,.,CASSLGQRVKTGELFF,TGCGCCAGCAGCCTAGGACAGAGGGTGAAGACCGGGGAGCTGTTTTTT
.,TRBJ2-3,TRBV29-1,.,CSVEDLTGANGDTQYF,TGCAGCGTTGAAGATCTTACCGGGGCCAATGGCGATACGCAGTATTTT
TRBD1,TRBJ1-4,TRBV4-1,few,CASSQDRGRILFF,TGCGCCAGCAGCCAAGACAGGGGGCGAATTCTGTTTTTT
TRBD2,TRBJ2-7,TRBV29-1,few,CSVAWTSGPDDEQYF,TGCAGCGTTGCCTGGACTAGCGGCCCAGACGACGAGCAGTACTTC
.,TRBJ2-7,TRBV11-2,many,CASSLGTLPYEQYF,TGTGCCAGCAGCTTAGGGACGTTACCCTACGAGCAGTACTTC
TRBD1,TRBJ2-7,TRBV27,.,CASSLSLPRTGINEQYF,TGTGCCAGCAGTTTATCTCTCCCCAGGACAGGGATTAATGAGCAGTACTTC
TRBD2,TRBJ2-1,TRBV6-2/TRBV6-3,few,CASSYPLAERYNEQFF,TGTGCCAGCAGTTACCCACTAGCGGAGCGGTACAATGAGCAGTTCTTC
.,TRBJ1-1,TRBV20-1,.,CSAPGIGTEAFF,TGCAGTGCGCCAGGGATAGGGACTGAAGCTTTCTTT
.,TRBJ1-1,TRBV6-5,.,CASSYAGTVNTEAFF,TGTGCCAGCAGTTACGCCGGGACGGTGAACACTGAAGCTTTCTTT
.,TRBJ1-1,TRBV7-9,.,CASTPETEAFF,TGTGCCAGCACCCCCGAGACTGAAGCTTTCTTT
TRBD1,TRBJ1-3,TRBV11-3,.,CASSPGGGGNTIYF,TGTGCCAGCAGCCCAGGGGGCGGAGGAAACACCATATATTTT
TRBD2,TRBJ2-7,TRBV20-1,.,CSARPFPTSGGYEQYF,TGCAGTGCTAGGCCCTTCCCGACTAGCGGGGGCTACGAGCAGTACTTC
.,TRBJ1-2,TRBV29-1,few,CSVAQGLGYGYTF,TGCAGCGTCGCCCAGGGGCTTGGCTATGGCTACACCTTC
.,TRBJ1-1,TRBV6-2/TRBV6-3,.,CASSYRGWNTEAFF,TGTGCCAGCAGTTATCGGGGGTGGAACACTGAAGCTTTCTTT
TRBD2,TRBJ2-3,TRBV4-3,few,CASSQSMVLAQNTDTQYF,TGCGCAAGCAGCCAAAGCATGGTACTAGCGCAAAACACAGATACGCAGTATTTT
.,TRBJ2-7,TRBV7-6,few,CASSATLDPSDEQYF,TGTGCCAGCAGCGCGACGCTAGACCCTTCGGACGAGCAGTACTTC
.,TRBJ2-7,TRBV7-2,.,CASSFIRGSEQYF,TGTGCCAGCAGCTTTATCAGGGGTAGCGAGCAGTACTTC
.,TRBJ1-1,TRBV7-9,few,CASSLGSLMNTEAFF,TGTGCCAGCAGCTTAGGGAGCCTGATGAACACTGAAGCTTTCTTT
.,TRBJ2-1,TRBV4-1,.,CTSSLPFAGTYNEQFF,TGCACCAGCAGCCTTCCATTTGCGGGGACTTACAATGAGCAGTTCTTC
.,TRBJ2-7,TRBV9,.,CASNEGPTSFYEQYF,TGTGCCAGCAATGAGGGGCCGACTAGTTTTTACGAGCAGTACTTC
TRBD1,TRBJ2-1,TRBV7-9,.,CASSIGTGRSYNEQFF,TGTGCCAGCAGCATCGGGACAGGGAGGTCCTACAATGAGCAGTTCTTC
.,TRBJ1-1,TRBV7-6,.,CASSSKGGAEAFF,TGTGCCAGCAGCTCTAAGGGTGGGGCTGAAGCTTTCTTT
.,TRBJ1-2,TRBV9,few,CASSDPVGTHYGYTF,TGTGCCAGCAGCGACCCAGTAGGAACCCACTATGGCTACACCTTC
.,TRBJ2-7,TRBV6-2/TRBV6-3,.,CASSYSAVLYEQYF,TGTGCCAGCAGTTACTCGGCAGTACTCTACGAGCAGTACTTC
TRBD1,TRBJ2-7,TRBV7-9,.,CASSYPRQGNYEQYF,TGTGCCAGCAGCTACCCTCGACAGGGGAACTACGAGCAGTACTTC
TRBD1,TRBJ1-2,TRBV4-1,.,CASSQGGQVYGYTF,TGCGCCAGCAGCCAAGGGGGACAGGTCTATGGCTACACCTTC